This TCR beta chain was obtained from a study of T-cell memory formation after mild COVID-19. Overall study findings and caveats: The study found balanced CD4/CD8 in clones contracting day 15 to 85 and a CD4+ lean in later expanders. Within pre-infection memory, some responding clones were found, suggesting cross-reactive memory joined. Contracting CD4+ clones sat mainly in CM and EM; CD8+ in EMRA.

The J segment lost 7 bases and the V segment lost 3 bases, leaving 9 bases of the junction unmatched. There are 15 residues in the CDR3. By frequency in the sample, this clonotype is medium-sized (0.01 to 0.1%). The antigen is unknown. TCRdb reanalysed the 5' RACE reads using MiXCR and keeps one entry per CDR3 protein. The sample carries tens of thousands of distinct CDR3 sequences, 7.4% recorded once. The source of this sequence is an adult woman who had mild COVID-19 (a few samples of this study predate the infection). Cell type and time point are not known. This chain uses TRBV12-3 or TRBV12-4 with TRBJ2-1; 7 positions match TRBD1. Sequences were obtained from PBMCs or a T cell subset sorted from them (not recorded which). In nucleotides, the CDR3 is TGTGCCAGCAGTTTTACAGGGGCTGCTGGGAATGAGCAGTTCTTC. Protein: CASSFTGAAGNEQFF.